A single sample is the source of the 16 T cell receptor beta chains below, sequenced in a study of OX40 agonist ivuxolimab in advanced cancers. Sequenced by immunoSEQ multiplex PCR; TCRdb stores in-frame clones only, minus some. Among 60,000 or so clones listed, around 78% were seen once. The starting material was CD4+ or CD8+ T cells sorted from blood, obtained in a trial of the OX40 agonist ivuxolimab. These receptors came from an adult with an advanced solid tumor such as melanoma, head and neck, liver or kidney cancer.

This chain connects TRBV2 to TRBJ1-4, with D unresolved. The V and J ends lost 8 bases and 8 bases respectively, with 15 bases between them. The CDR3 loop spans 13 amino acids. Germline CDR1 reads SNHLY; CDR2 reads FYNNEI. CDR3 in amino acids: CASAKDLWEKLFF. In nucleotides, the CDR3 is TGTGCCAGCGCGAAGGACCTTTGGGAAAAACTGTTTTTT.

The V call is TRBV7-9, the J call TRBJ2-7; weak D call: TRBD1 (5 bases). Trimming stripped 5 bases from V and 0 bases from J, with 11 bases between. Per the germline V gene, CDR1 is SEHNR and CDR2 is FQNEAQ (reference sequence). The CDR3 extends over 14 amino acids. CDR3 DNA: TGTGCCAGCAGCCCACAGGTAAACTCCTACGAGCAGTACTTC. Translation gives CASSPQVNSYEQYF.

This chain links TRBV7-9 with TRBJ2-2; D might be TRBD1 (5 bases). Germline V CDR1 and CDR2: SEHNR, FQNEAQ (reference sequence). The CDR3 length is 15 residues. Deletions cut 5 bases from V and 4 bases from J, with 14 bases between. CDR3 bases: TGTGCCAGCAGCGTAGGGGTGGGGTTCACCGGGGAGCTGTTTTTT. Translating gives CASSVGVGFTGELFF.

The chain employs TRBV5-4 and TRBJ1-2, with 7 bases that match TRBD1. Germline V gene lookup returns CDR1 SGHNT and CDR2 YYREEE (reference sequence). J lost 1 base, V lost 7 bases, and 7 bases had no gene match. The CDR3 totals 14 residues. CDR3 coding DNA: TGTGCCAGCGGACTACAGGGGATTAACTATGGCTACACCTTC. Residues: CASGLQGINYGYTF.

V gene TRBV6-5 combines with J gene TRBJ2-3; weak D call: TRBD2 (6 bases). Germline-derived CDR1 and CDR2 are MNHEY and SVGAGI. V was cut by 7 bases and J by 3 bases, with 14 bases left in between. There are 14 residues in the CDR3. The CDR3 sequence: CASTRRGWTDTQYF. CDR3 bases: TGTGCCAGCACCCGACGGGGGTGGACAGATACGCAGTATTTT.

This chain links TRBV6-1 with TRBJ2-5; the match to TRBD2 covers 8 bases. Trimming at V came to 4 bases and at J to 7 bases, leaving 14 bases not matched to a gene. The CDR3 runs to 16 residues. In germline, CDR1 is MNHNS, CDR2 SASEGT. In DNA form, the CDR3 reads TGTGCCAGCAGTGGCCGAGGAGCGGGGGAGGCCGGGACCCAGTACTTC. Translated: CASSGRGAGEAGTQYF.

The CDR3 is CASSFGHSEETQYF. CDR3 DNA sequence: TGTGCCAGCAGCTTCGGACACTCGGAAGAGACCCAGTACTTC. The chain employs TRBV11-3 and TRBJ2-5; perhaps TRBD1 as D (5 bases). CDR1 and CDR2 (germline): SGHNT, YENEEA. CDR3 length: 14 amino acids. Trimming removed 3 bases at V and 3 bases at J, with 11 bases between.

The chain couples TRBV5-4 to TRBJ2-1; 8 bases match TRBD2. V lost 1 base and J lost 4; bases outside the gene matches: 7. The CDR3 totals 16 residues. Looked up from germline, CDR1 is SGHNT and CDR2 is YYREEE (reference sequence). CDR3 loop: CASSLRRGALYNEQFF. In nucleotides, the CDR3 is TGTGCCAGCAGCTTGAGGCGGGGGGCCCTTTACAATGAGCAGTTCTTC.

This clone was counted once. The rearrangement uses TRBV5-1 and TRBJ2-5; no firm D call. Trimming took 3 bases from V and 2 from J, leaving 14 bases between them. There are 15 residues in the CDR3. The germline V gene encodes CDR1 SGHRS and CDR2 YFSETQ. The DNA for the CDR3 is TGCGCCAGCAGCTCCGGCAATCTCCGACAAGAGACCCAGTACTTC. It encodes CASSSGNLRQETQYF.

J is TRBJ1-1 and V is TRBV11-2; 7 positions agree with TRBD1. Germline lookup yields CDR1 SGHAT and CDR2 FQNNGV. The V and J ends lost 6 bases and 4 bases, in that order; junction bases with no gene match: 8. CDR3 size: 14 residues. The CDR3 DNA follows: TGTGCCAGCAGTAAAACCGGGACAGTCACTGAAGCTTTCTTT. Residues: CASSKTGTVTEAFF.

The chain links TRBV7-6 to TRBJ2-2; D unclear. The CDR3 consists of 16 residues. V lost 7 bases to trimming and J lost 2 bases, with 17 bases between them. The germline V gene encodes CDR1 SGHVS and CDR2 FNYEAQ. This chain's CDR3 is CASTWSSSRNTGELFF. The CDR3 bases are TGTGCCAGCACCTGGTCGTCCTCTCGTAACACCGGGGAGCTGTTTTTT.

The V and J genes are TRBV5-4 and TRBJ2-2; 10 bases align to TRBD1. Trimming at V came to 3 bases and at J to 5 bases, leaving 7 bases not matched to a gene. Germline CDR1 SGHNT, CDR2 YYREEE (reference sequence). CDR3 length equals 16 residues. DNA for the CDR3: TGTGCCAGCAGCTCCCCCGGGACAGGGGTTACCGGGGAGCTGTTTTTT. It yields the protein CASSSPGTGVTGELFF.

This clone was observed a handful of times. The chain recombines TRBV11-2 with TRBJ2-5, with D perhaps assigned TRBD1 or TRBD2 (5 bases each). The length of the CDR3 is 13 residues. CDR1 and CDR2 (germline): SGHAT, FQNNGV. V was cut by 1 base and J by 5 bases, with 8 bases left in between. This CDR3 reads CASSLGGYETQYF. CDR3 in DNA: TGTGCCAGCAGCTTAGGGGGGTACGAGACCCAGTACTTC.

The chain combines TRBV19 with TRBJ1-1; D might be TRBD1 (5 bases). The CDR3 has 17 amino acids. Germline V gives CDR1 LNHDA, CDR2 SQIVND (reference sequence). Trimming stripped 1 base from V and 4 bases from J, with 19 bases between. The CDR3 region is CASSIGSVGGVSTEAFF. In DNA form, the CDR3 reads TGTGCCAGTAGTATAGGCTCTGTGGGGGGAGTGTCCACTGAAGCTTTCTTT.

The V and J genes are TRBV4-1 and TRBJ1-2; maybe TRBD1 (5 bases). The V gene's germline CDR1 is MGHRA and CDR2 YSYEKL. This CDR3 spans 11 amino acids. V was cut by 7 bases and J by 2 bases, with 5 bases left in between. The CDR3 DNA reads TGCGCCAGCACAGGGAACTATGGCTACACCTTC. As protein: CASTGNYGYTF.

This clone appeared a single time. This chain connects TRBV28 to TRBJ2-5, with TRBD1 matching 8 bases. Germline loops: CDR1 MDHEN, CDR2 SYDVKM. The CDR3 is 14 amino acids. After removal of 4 bases from V and 5 bases from J, the junction contained 6 bases not matched to a gene. The CDR3 protein is CASSSVRGLETQYF. CDR3 bases: TGTGCCAGCAGTTCCGTCAGGGGGCTGGAGACCCAGTACTTC.